The clone carrying this TCR beta chain was counted a few times. Produced via immunoSEQ multiplex PCR; TCRdb's table is partial and in-frame only. This table holds 9,800 or so clones, 72% found once. This sample is drawn from a study of T cell clones after liver transplantation. Looking at the study overall: In this trial, immunosuppression withdrawal was attempted within 2 years of liver transplant. Pre-transplant mixed lymphocyte reactions yielded third-party-reactive TCRbeta sequences as comparators for graft-donor-reactive sequences. Until 12-24 months post-transplant, subjects got standard immunosuppression and no induction.

Sorting of unstimulated PBMCs yielded separate CD3+CD4+ and CD3+CD8+ fractions. The TCR sequence derives from a human patient who received a liver transplant. Some T cells may possibly be graft donor cells. Sequencing was performed on CD8+ T cells from blood, taken at the roughly 15-month timepoint.

This chain's CDR3 is CASSRLAGTYEQYF. The DNA of the CDR3 is TGTGCCAGCAGTCGACTAGCGGGGACCTACGAGCAGTACTTC. The chain joins TRBV27 to TRBJ2-7, with 11 nucleotides matching TRBD2. The ends lost 5 bases at V and 2 bases at J; junction bases unmatched: 2. The germline gives CDR1 MNHEY, CDR2 SMNVEV (reference sequence). The CDR3 extends over 14 amino acids.